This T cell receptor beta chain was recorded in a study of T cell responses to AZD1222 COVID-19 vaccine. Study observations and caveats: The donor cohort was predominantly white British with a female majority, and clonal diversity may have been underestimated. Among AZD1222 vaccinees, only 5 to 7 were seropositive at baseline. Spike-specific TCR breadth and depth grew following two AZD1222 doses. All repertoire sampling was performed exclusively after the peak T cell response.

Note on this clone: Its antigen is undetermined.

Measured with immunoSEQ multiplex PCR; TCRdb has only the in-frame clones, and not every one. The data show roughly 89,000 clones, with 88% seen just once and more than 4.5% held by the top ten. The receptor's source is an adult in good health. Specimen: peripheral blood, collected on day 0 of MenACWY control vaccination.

The CDR3 DNA is TGTGCCTGGAGCCCCAGGACAGGGGAAGCCTATGGCTACACCTTC. Residues: CAWSPRTGEAYGYTF. The chain recombines TRBV30 with TRBJ1-2, with 9 bases identical to TRBD1. The germline CDR1 and CDR2 sequences are GTSNPN and SVGIG (reference sequence). The CDR3 is 15 amino acids. V was clipped by 3 bases and J by 4 bases; unmatched bases: 9. Full variable domain (rest looked up from reference TRBV30 and TRBJ1-2): SQTIHQWPATLVQPVGSPLSLECTVEGTSNPNLYWYRQAAGRGLQLLFYSVGIGQISSEVPQNLSASRPQDRQFILSSKKLLLSDSGFYLCAWSPRTGEAYGYTFGSGTRLTVV.